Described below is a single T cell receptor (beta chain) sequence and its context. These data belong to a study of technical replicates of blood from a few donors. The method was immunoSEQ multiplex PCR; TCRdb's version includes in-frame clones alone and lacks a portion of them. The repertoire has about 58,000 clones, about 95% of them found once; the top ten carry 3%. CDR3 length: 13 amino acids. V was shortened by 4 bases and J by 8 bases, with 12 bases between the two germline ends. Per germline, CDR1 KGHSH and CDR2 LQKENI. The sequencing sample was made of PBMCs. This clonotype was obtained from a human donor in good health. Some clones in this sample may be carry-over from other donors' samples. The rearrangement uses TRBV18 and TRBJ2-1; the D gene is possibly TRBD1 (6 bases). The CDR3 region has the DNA TGTGCCAGCTCACTGGACAGCCAGTATGAGCAGTTCTTC. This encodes CASSLDSQYEQFF.